This T cell receptor beta chain was sequenced during a study of T cells in Graves' hyperthyroidism and ophthalmopathy. Study outcomes and limitations: In blood, most of the thyroid clonotypes expanded above 0.001 were also present. Using 13 V-J features, a model discriminated ophthalmopathy from stable hyperthyroidism.

There are many counts of this clonotype. Its specificity is not known. Reasons for excluding patients were uncontrolled infection, other autoimmune disease, pregnancy or lactation. In making diagnoses, clinical symptoms, serum thyroxine and TRAb, thyroid ultrasound and orbital computed tomography were all used. It was RNA transcripts that yielded the amplified TCR beta CDR3 regions. When the TCR CDR3 underwent first-round RT-PCR, the HTBI primer set was used. MiXCR, run by TCRdb on the multiplex PCR reads, gives a single entry per CDR3 protein. In the table there are more than 300,000 distinct CDR3 sequences, approximately 13% of which are singletons. With 4 bases removed from V and 5 bases from J, the gap between germline ends came to 14 bases. The CDR3 is 15 residues long. Germline V CDR1 and CDR2: MGHRA, YSYEKL.

The V and J genes are TRBV4-1 and TRBJ1-4, with TRBD1 as a possible D gene (6 bases). The source is a woman aged 18 to 35 with Graves' hyperthyroidism. Sequencing input: blood. The CDR3 bases are TGCGCCAGCAGCCTAAGGGAGGGGGTGAATGAAAAACTGTTTTTT. Amino acids: CASSLREGVNEKLFF.